The 10 T cell receptor beta chains listed next were all sequenced from one sample in a study of technical replicates of blood from a few donors. Using immunoSEQ multiplex PCR, the repertoire was profiled, and TCRdb retains in-frame clones only, with some absent. The sample includes under 95,000 clones, about 95% seen only once; the top ten take 0.2% to 0.3%. Specimen: T cells isolated from PBMCs. Receptors were obtained from a human donor in good health.

The chain carries TRBV6-1 and TRBJ2-7; 7 bases are shared with TRBD1. V lost 7 bases and J lost 4; bases outside the gene matches: 13. Germline CDR1 and CDR2: MNHNS and SASEGT. This CDR3 is built from 15 residues. CDR3 in DNA: TGTGCCAGCAAGGTTGTTGACAGGGTATTATACGAGCAGTACTTC. Its translation is CASKVVDRVLYEQYF.

In this sample, this clone turned up a few times. CDR3 in amino acids: CASSPRGPRSGANVLTF. DNA for the CDR3: TGTGCCAGCTCACCAAGGGGGCCCCGCTCTGGGGCCAACGTCCTGACTTTC. The rearrangement uses TRBV18 and TRBJ2-6, with 7 bases that match TRBD1. This CDR3 has 17 amino acids. Germline lookup yields CDR1 KGHSH and CDR2 LQKENI. V dropped 2 bases and J dropped 0; count of bases not matched to a gene: 4.

V gene TRBV15 combines with J gene TRBJ2-1, with 10 bases fitting TRBD2. The V segment lost 4 bases and the J segment 5 bases; nucleotides outside the gene matches: 11. The CDR3 consists of 17 residues. Germline lookup yields CDR1 LNHNV and CDR2 YYDKDF (reference sequence). CDR3 region: CATSMLGILAGDNEQFF. CDR3 DNA: TGTGCCACCAGCATGCTGGGGATCCTAGCGGGAGACAATGAGCAGTTCTTC. The variable domain in full, with the rest retrieved from reference TRBV15 and TRBJ2-1, is DAMVIQNPRYQVTQFGKPVTLSCSQTLNHNVMYWYQQKSSQAPKLLFHYYDKDFNNEADTPDNFQSRRPNTSFCFLDIRSPGLGDTAMYLCATSMLGILAGDNEQFFGPGTRLTVL.

The chain links TRBV28 to TRBJ2-1; TRBD1 matches 9 bases. Per the germline V gene, CDR1 is MDHEN and CDR2 is SYDVKM. The CDR3 is 14 amino acids. The trim removed 6 bases at V and 4 bases at J, leaving 4 bases unmatched. CDR3 in DNA: TGTGCCAGCAGCCAGACAGGGGGTTACAATGAGCAGTTCTTC. Translating it yields CASSQTGGYNEQFF.

This clone was detected only once. This rearrangement joins TRBV5-5 to TRBJ1-2; perhaps TRBD1 as D (6 bases). This CDR3 spans 13 amino acids. The V and J ends lost 4 bases and 1 base respectively, with 8 bases between them. CDR1 is SGHKS, CDR2 YYEKEE, per germline (reference sequence). The CDR3 coding sequence is TGTGCCAGCAGCCCGGACAGTAACTATGGCTACACCTTC. It translates to CASSPDSNYGYTF.

The chain recombines TRBV7-3 with TRBJ2-5, with D possibly being TRBD1 (5 bases). Germline V gene lookup returns CDR1 SGHTA and CDR2 FQGTGA. The CDR3 contains 14 residues. Deletions cut 5 bases from V and 0 bases from J, with 10 bases between. The CDR3 is CASSKGADQETQYF. CDR3 nucleotide sequence: TGTGCCAGCAGCAAAGGGGCAGACCAAGAGACCCAGTACTTC.

J is TRBJ2-7 and V is TRBV18; 9 bases align to TRBD1. The CDR3 loop spans 19 amino acids. Germline loops: CDR1 KGHSH, CDR2 LQKENI. Trimming took 3 bases from V and 0 from J; bases not matched to a gene: 15. DNA for the CDR3: TGTGCCAGCTCACCCCAACGTAGGGACGGGACAGGGAGCTCCTACGAGCAGTACTTC. This encodes CASSPQRRDGTGSSYEQYF.

V gene TRBV4-2 combines with J gene TRBJ2-1; 12 bases are shared with TRBD2. Losses at the gene ends were 4 bases for V and 4 bases for J; bases not matched to a gene: 5. Germline V gene lookup returns CDR1 LGHNA and CDR2 YNFKEQ. The CDR3 length is 16 residues. As DNA, the CDR3 is TGTGCCAGCAGCCCCTCAACTAGCGGGGGGTACAATGAGCAGTTCTTC. It is translated as CASSPSTSGGYNEQFF.

V and J are TRBV9 and TRBJ2-5, with TRBD2 matching 13 bases. V trimming: 6 bases; J trimming: 5 bases; junction bases outside the gene matches: 7. The CDR3 covers 15 residues. Looked up from germline, CDR1 is SGDLS and CDR2 is YYNGEE. The CDR3 region is CASTATSGGWETQYF. CDR3 nucleotide sequence: TGTGCCAGCACCGCGACTAGCGGGGGGTGGGAGACCCAGTACTTC.

The CDR3 sequence: CASSQAGGSSYNEQFF. The DNA for the CDR3 is TGCGCCAGCAGCCAAGCCGGGGGAAGCTCCTACAATGAGCAGTTCTTC. The rearrangement joins TRBV4-1 to TRBJ2-1, with D possibly TRBD2 on 6 matching bases. V shed 1 base and J shed 0 bases, with 10 bases lying between them. The CDR3 is 16 amino acids. CDR1 is MGHRA and CDR2 is YSYEKL in the germline V gene.